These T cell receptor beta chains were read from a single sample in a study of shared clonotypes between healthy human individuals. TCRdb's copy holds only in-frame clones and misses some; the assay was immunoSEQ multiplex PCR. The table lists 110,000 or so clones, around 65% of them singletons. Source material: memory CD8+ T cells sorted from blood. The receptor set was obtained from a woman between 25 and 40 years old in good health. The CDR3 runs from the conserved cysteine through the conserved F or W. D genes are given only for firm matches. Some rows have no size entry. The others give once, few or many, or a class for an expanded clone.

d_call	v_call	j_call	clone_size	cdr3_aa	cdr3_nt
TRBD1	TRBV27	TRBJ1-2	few	CASSEITGQASSIGYTF	TGTGCCAGCAGTGAAATTACCGGACAGGCTTCCTCTATAGGCTACACCTTC
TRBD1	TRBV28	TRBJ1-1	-	CASSTATGGVTEAFF	TGTGCCAGCAGTACCGCGACAGGGGGCGTCACTGAAGCTTTCTTT
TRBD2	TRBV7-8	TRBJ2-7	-	CASSLGLAGVGEQYF	TGTGCCAGCAGCTTAGGACTAGCGGGAGTTGGGGAGCAGTACTTC
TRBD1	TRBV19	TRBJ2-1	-	CASSAGQGSWNEQFF	TGTGCCAGTAGTGCGGGACAGGGGTCTTGGAATGAGCAGTTCTTC
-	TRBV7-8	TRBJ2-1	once	CASSLALLRGDNEQFF	TGTGCCAGCAGCTTGGCCTTGTTGAGGGGGGACAATGAGCAGTTCTTC
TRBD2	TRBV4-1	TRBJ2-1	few	CASSHRLAGHEQFF	TGCGCCAGCAGCCACCGACTAGCCGGGCATGAGCAGTTCTTC
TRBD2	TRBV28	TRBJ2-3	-	CASSLGLGLAGSDTQYF	TGTGCCAGCAGTTTAGGGTTAGGACTAGCGGGATCAGATACGCAGTATTTT
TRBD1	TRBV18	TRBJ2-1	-	CASSPPGQGDNEQFF	TGTGCCAGCTCACCACCGGGACAGGGCGACAATGAGCAGTTCTTC
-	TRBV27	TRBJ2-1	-	CASSRDSYNEQFF	TGTGCCAGCAGCCGAGACAGTTACAATGAGCAGTTCTTC
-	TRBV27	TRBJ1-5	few	CASSLGGGSNQPQHF	TGTGCCAGCAGTTTAGGAGGGGGTAGCAATCAGCCCCAGCATTTT
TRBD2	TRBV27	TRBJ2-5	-	CASSLSTSGGQETQYF	TGTGCCAGCAGTTTATCGACTAGCGGGGGACAAGAGACCCAGTACTTC
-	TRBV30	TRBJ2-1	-	CACRGRVYNEQFF	TGTGCCTGCCGGGGTAGGGTATACAATGAGCAGTTCTTC
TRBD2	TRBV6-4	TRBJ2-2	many	CASSDSTGAGGTGELFF	TGTGCCAGCAGTGACTCGACGGGGGCGGGAGGCACCGGGGAGCTGTTTTTT
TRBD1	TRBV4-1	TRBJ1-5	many	CASSLTGVSNQPQHF	TGCGCCAGCAGCCTGACAGGGGTTAGCAATCAGCCCCAGCATTTT
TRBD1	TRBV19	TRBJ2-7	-	CASSTRTGIYNEQYF	TGTGCCAGTAGTACTAGGACAGGGATTTACAACGAGCAGTACTTC
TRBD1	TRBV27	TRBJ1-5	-	CASSWTGERPQHF	TGTGCCAGCAGTTGGACAGGGGAGCGACCCCAGCATTTT
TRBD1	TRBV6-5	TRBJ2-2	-	CASSAGQEFTGELFF	TGTGCCAGCAGTGCTGGACAGGAGTTCACCGGGGAGCTGTTTTTT
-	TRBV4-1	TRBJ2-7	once	CASSQEAGIIAYEQYF	TGCGCCAGCAGCCAAGAAGCGGGCATTATAGCCTACGAGCAGTACTTC
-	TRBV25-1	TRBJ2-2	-	CASLEGLDTGELFF	TGTGCCAGCCTTGAGGGTCTGGACACCGGGGAGCTGTTTTTT
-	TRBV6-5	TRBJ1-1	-	CASRANLGMNTEAFF	TGTGCCAGCAGAGCTAACTTGGGGATGAACACTGAAGCTTTCTTT
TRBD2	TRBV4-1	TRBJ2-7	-	CASSPGLAGSYEQYF	TGCGCCAGCAGCCCGGGACTAGCGGGCTCCTACGAGCAGTACTTC
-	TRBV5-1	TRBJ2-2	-	CASQSAGSTGELFF	TGCGCCAGCCAGTCCGCGGGTAGCACCGGGGAGCTGTTTTTT
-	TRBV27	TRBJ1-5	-	CASSFRGNLYSNQPQHF	TGTGCCAGCAGTTTTCGGGGCAATTTGTATAGCAATCAGCCCCAGCATTTT
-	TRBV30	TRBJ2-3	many	CAWSGSLEADTQYF	TGTGCCTGGAGTGGGTCCTTGGAAGCAGATACGCAGTATTTT
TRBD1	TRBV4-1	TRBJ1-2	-	CASSSRDRERYGYTF	TGCGCCAGCAGCTCACGGGACAGGGAGAGATATGGCTACACCTTC
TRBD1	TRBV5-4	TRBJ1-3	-	CASSLADRGLGNTIYF	TGTGCCAGCAGCTTGGCCGACAGGGGGCTTGGAAACACCATATATTTT
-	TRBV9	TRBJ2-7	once	CASSRTGASSLIAEQYF	TGTGCCAGCAGCAGAACGGGGGCTAGTTCGTTGATAGCCGAGCAGTACTTC
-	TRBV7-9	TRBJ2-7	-	CASSVIDRQGPPVDEQYF	TGTGCCAGCAGCGTTATCGATCGGCAGGGCCCGCCCGTGGACGAGCAGTACTTC
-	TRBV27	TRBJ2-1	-	CASSVDSYNEQFF	TGTGCCAGCAGTGTAGACAGCTACAATGAGCAGTTCTTC
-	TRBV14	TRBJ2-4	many	CASSHTQGLAKNIQYF	TGTGCCAGCAGCCACACCCAGGGCCTAGCCAAAAACATTCAGTACTTC
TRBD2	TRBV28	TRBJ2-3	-	CASSLLDLAGGQDTQYF	TGTGCCAGCAGTTTATTGGATCTAGCGGGAGGGCAGGATACGCAGTATTTT
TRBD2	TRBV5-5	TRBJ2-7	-	CASSQAGAAYEQYF	TGTGCCAGCAGCCAAGCGGGAGCGGCCTACGAGCAGTACTTC
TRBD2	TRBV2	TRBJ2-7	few	CASSAGLAYEQYF	TGTGCCAGCAGTGCGGGACTAGCCTACGAGCAGTACTTC